Presented here are 23 T cell receptor beta chains from one specimen sequenced in a study of graft-versus-host responses after intestinal transplantation. Sequencing used immunoSEQ multiplex PCR; TCRdb keeps in-frame clones, though not all of them. The sample shows 11,000 to 15,000 clones, under 85% of them seen only once. Intraepithelial and lamina propria lymphocytes were isolated from graft specimens. The sample here was ileum tissue, taken just under 28 days after intestinal transplant. Every receptor here comes from a human patient who received an intestinal transplant, so some T cells may come from the graft donor.

V is TRBV6-6 and J is TRBJ1-5, with D possibly TRBD1 on 5 matching bases. V lost 6 bases to trimming and J lost 2 bases, with 8 bases between them. The CDR3 covers 13 residues. Germline loops: CDR1 MNHNY, CDR2 SVGAGI (reference sequence). CDR3 loop: CASSQTGNQPQHF. CDR3 bases: TGTGCCAGCAGCCAGACAGGCAATCAGCCCCAGCATTTT.

J is TRBJ1-3 and V is TRBV6-6; a weak D match, TRBD1 (5 bases). The CDR3 consists of 16 residues. V was shortened by 5 bases and J by 4 bases, with 18 bases between the two germline ends. Germline V gene lookup returns CDR1 MNHNY and CDR2 SVGAGI (reference sequence). CDR3 protein: CASSNQGEGAGNTIYF. The CDR3 coding sequence is TGTGCCAGCAGTAACCAAGGGGAAGGAGCCGGAAACACCATATATTTT.

The chain has TRBV4-1 and TRBJ2-3; 12 bases map to TRBD2. The junction had 7 bases not matched to a gene; V was cut back by 4 bases and J by 2 bases. Germline-derived CDR1 and CDR2 are MGHRA and YSYEKL. CDR3 length: 17 amino acids. CDR3 DNA: TGCGCCAGCAGCCTCCTTACTAGCGGGGGGCCCACAGATACGCAGTATTTT. This codes for CASSLLTSGGPTDTQYF.

The chain carries TRBV7-8 and TRBJ2-1, with 7 bases matching TRBD1. This CDR3 region has 16 residues. Germline trimming cut 1 base from V and 4 bases from J; bases unmatched to any gene: 7. Germline lookup yields CDR1 SGHVS and CDR2 FQNEAQ. CDR3 residues: CASSLGDRASYNEQFF. The DNA for the CDR3 is TGTGCCAGCAGCTTAGGCGACAGGGCCAGTTACAATGAGCAGTTCTTC.

The genes are TRBV27 and TRBJ1-4; tentative D call: TRBD1 (5 bases). This CDR3 contains 16 residues. V gave up 6 bases and J gave up 4 bases, with 18 bases separating them. CDR1 is MNHEY, CDR2 SMNVEV, per germline (reference sequence). The CDR3: CASSPLVGGLNEKLFF. The CDR3 nucleotides read TGTGCCAGCAGCCCCCTAGTCGGGGGACTTAATGAAAAACTGTTTTTT.

V is TRBV2 and J is TRBJ2-3; 11 nucleotides agree with TRBD2. Germline CDR1 is SNHLY and CDR2 is FYNNEI. V shed 6 bases, J shed 2 bases, and the junction held 4 bases outside the gene matches. This CDR3 is built from 15 residues. The CDR3 region has the DNA TGTGCCAGCAGCGATAGCGGGGGGGCCACAGATACGCAGTATTTT. This encodes CASSDSGGATDTQYF.

The J gene is TRBJ2-1, the V gene TRBV6-1; no reliable D call. There are 15 residues in the CDR3. Trimming cost V 1 base and J 4 bases, with 11 bases left between them. Germline V gene lookup returns CDR1 MNHNS and CDR2 SASEGT. The CDR3 here is CASSEELASYNEQFF. As DNA, the CDR3 is TGTGCCAGCAGTGAAGAACTCGCGAGTTACAATGAGCAGTTCTTC.

Written as DNA, the CDR3 is TGCGCCAGCAGCCAGGACACACATAAATACAATGAGCAGTTCTTC. It encodes CASSQDTHKYNEQFF. V usage is TRBV4-3 and J usage is TRBJ2-1; D is perhaps TRBD1 (5 bases). Germline assignment: CDR1 LGHNA and CDR2 YSLEER. CDR3 size: 15 residues. The ends were cut back, 3 bases at V and 4 bases at J, with 13 bases in the middle.

V usage is TRBV6-5 and J usage is TRBJ2-7; 7 nucleotides agree with TRBD1. J gave up 4 bases and V 0 bases, and 6 bases lay outside the gene matches. Germline V gene lookup returns CDR1 MNHEY and CDR2 SVGAGI. There are 15 residues in the CDR3. CDR3: CASSYSDRSKYEQYV. CDR3 nucleotides: TGTGCCAGCAGTTACTCGGACAGGAGTAAGTACGAGCAGTACGTC.

V and J are TRBV6-5 and TRBJ2-5; the match to TRBD1 covers 11 bases. The V gene end was trimmed by 0 bases and the J gene end by 4 bases; junction bases not matched to a gene: 4. This CDR3 has 16 residues. Germline lookup yields CDR1 MNHEY and CDR2 SVGAGI. The CDR3 sequence is CASSYSRTGGRETQYF. CDR3 sequence (DNA): TGTGCCAGCAGTTACTCGAGGACAGGGGGCAGAGAGACCCAGTACTTC.

The chain has TRBV10-3 and TRBJ2-4, with 11 bases identical to TRBD2. This CDR3 has 15 amino acids. Germline CDR1 ENHRY, CDR2 SYGVKD. J gave up 7 bases and V 2 bases, and 4 bases lay outside the gene matches. This chain's CDR3 is CAISEIAGGVNIQYF. The CDR3 coding sequence is TGTGCCATCAGTGAGATAGCGGGGGGGGTTAACATTCAGTACTTC.

V usage is TRBV5-6 and J usage is TRBJ2-7, with TRBD2 matching over 12 bases. The V gene's germline CDR1 is SGHDT and CDR2 YYEEEE. V lost 2 bases to trimming and J lost 4 bases; unmatched junction nucleotides: 1. This CDR3 is 14 amino acids long. The CDR3 sequence: CASSFLAGGYEQYV. The CDR3 DNA reads as TGTGCCAGCAGCTTTCTAGCGGGGGGGTACGAGCAGTACGTC.

The chain links TRBV4-1 to TRBJ2-1, with D hard to call. V was clipped by 4 bases and J by 4 bases, with 8 bases between them. CDR3 size: 13 residues. The V gene's germline CDR1 is MGHRA and CDR2 YSYEKL. CDR3 region: CASSPLQYNEQFF. The CDR3 nucleotides read TGCGCCAGCAGCCCCCTACAGTACAATGAGCAGTTCTTC.

The chain links TRBV23-1 to TRBJ2-7, with 8 nucleotides matching TRBD1. TRBV23-1 is treated as an ORF (open reading frame) with a function not yet certain. This CDR3 spans 15 amino acids. After removal of 0 bases from V and 6 bases from J, the junction contained 7 bases not matched to a gene. The CDR3 bases are TGCGCCAGCAGTCAATCAACCAGGGGGCGCGGCGAGCAGTACGTC. Residues: CASSQSTRGRGEQYV.

The chain is built from TRBV15 and TRBJ2-5; perhaps TRBD1 as D (8 bases). The CDR3 consists of 16 residues. Trimming removed 1 base at V and 2 bases at J, with 14 bases between. Germline V gene sequence: CDR1 LNHNV, CDR2 YYDKDF (reference sequence). The CDR3: CATSRGTGRGQETQYF. For the CDR3, the DNA is TGTGCCACCAGCAGAGGGACAGGGAGGGGGCAAGAGACCCAGTACTTC. Combining the CDR3 with reference TRBV15 and TRBJ2-5 gives the whole variable domain DAMVIQNPRYQVTQFGKPVTLSCSQTLNHNVMYWYQQKSSQAPKLLFHYYDKDFNNEADTPDNFQSRRPNTSFCFLDIRSPGLGDTAMYLCATSRGTGRGQETQYFGPGTRLLVL.

The chain couples TRBV30 to TRBJ1-6; possible D gene TRBD1, 5 bases. The CDR3 is 15 residues long. Germline V gene data show CDR1 as GTSNPN and CDR2 as SVGIG (reference sequence). Trimming left V 1 base short and J 7 bases short, with 14 bases between. CDR3 nucleotides: TGTGCCTGGAGTGGGGGGGGGACTTTGAATTCACCCCTCCACTTT. Its translation: CAWSGGGTLNSPLHF.

The chain has TRBV6-5 and TRBJ1-2; 9 bases are shared with TRBD1. This CDR3 has 14 amino acids. Germline loops: CDR1 MNHEY, CDR2 SVGAGI. J lost 4 bases, V lost 8 bases, and 8 bases had no gene match. The CDR3 DNA follows: TGTGCCAGCCGGAGGGGACAGGGATCCTATGGCTACACCTTC. Translating it yields CASRRGQGSYGYTF.

This chain joins TRBV7-9 and TRBJ1-1; 7 nucleotides agree with TRBD1. The V and J ends lost 2 bases and 1 base, in that order; junction bases with no gene match: 4. CDR1 is SEHNR, CDR2 FQNEAQ, per germline (reference sequence). CDR3 size: 15 residues. The chain's CDR3 is CASSLFGTANTEAFF. The CDR3 bases are TGTGCCAGCAGCTTATTTGGGACAGCGAACACTGAAGCTTTCTTT.

This clone was observed a handful of times. V and J are TRBV28 and TRBJ2-7; maybe TRBD1 (6 bases). V was cut by 4 bases and J by 6 bases, with 13 bases left in between. The CDR3 loop spans 13 amino acids. Germline V gene data show CDR1 as MDHEN and CDR2 as SYDVKM. This CDR3 is CASSSEQGGEQYF. The CDR3 bases are TGTGCCAGCAGTTCCGAACAGGGTGGCGAGCAGTACTTC.

This chain joins TRBV28 and TRBJ2-7, with 11 bases that match TRBD2. The V gene's germline CDR1 is MDHEN and CDR2 SYDVKM. This CDR3 region has 15 residues. V lost 5 bases, J lost 2 bases, and 5 bases stayed unmatched. CDR3 nucleotide sequence: TGTGCCAGCAGTCCGGGACTAGCGGCGGCCTACGAGCAGTACGTC. It is translated as CASSPGLAAAYEQYV.

This sequence joins TRBV4-3 and TRBJ1-1; TRBD1 matches at 7 bases. Germline loops: CDR1 LGHNA, CDR2 YSLEER. V was pared by 0 bases and J by 8 bases, with 6 bases of the junction left unmatched. The CDR3 totals 14 residues. CDR3 sequence: CASSQEGTDSEAFF. The DNA of the CDR3 is TGCGCCAGCAGCCAAGAAGGGACAGACTCCGAAGCTTTCTTT.

The rearrangement links TRBV5-1 to TRBJ2-2, with 13 bases identical to TRBD2. V lost 4 bases, J lost 9 bases, and 9 bases stayed unmatched. This CDR3 has 16 residues. Germline assignment: CDR1 SGHRS and CDR2 YFSETQ. The CDR3 protein is CASSAGLAGVVRELFF. The CDR3 coding sequence is TGCGCCAGCAGCGCCGGACTAGCGGGGGTTGTTCGGGAGCTGTTTTTT.

The chain uses TRBV7-2 and TRBJ1-3; D ambiguous. Germline assignment: CDR1 SGHTA and CDR2 FQGNSA. CDR3 length equals 12 residues. V was shortened by 2 bases and J by 8 bases, with 7 bases between the two germline ends. CDR3 loop: CASSLNGDTIYF. DNA of the CDR3: TGTGCCAGCAGCTTAAACGGGGACACCATATATTTT.